One sample yielded the 23 T cell receptor beta chains listed below, sequenced in a study of response to subunit inactivated influenza vaccine. TCRdb reprocessed the RT-PCR reads via MiXCR and lists one record per CDR3 protein. The repertoire holds more than 400,000 distinct CDR3 sequences, with 7.2% as singletons. The specimen was PBMCs from blood, collected roughly 24 months after vaccination. Every receptor here comes from a man aged 45 to 70 who received an inactivated influenza vaccine.

This clonotype occurred a few times. This chain links TRBV4-2 with TRBJ2-4, with D possibly matching TRBD1 (6 bases). V was shortened by 1 base and J by 1 base, with 11 bases between the two germline ends. CDR3 length equals 16 residues. The germline V gene has CDR1 LGHNA and CDR2 YNFKEQ. CDR3 nucleotides: TGTGCCAGCAGCCAAGGACAGGCAGGGGCCAAAAACATTCAGTACTTC. Translation: CASSQGQAGAKNIQYF.

This clonotype appeared many times. The gene calls are TRBV6-1 and TRBJ2-7; a possible D gene is TRBD2 (5 bases). This CDR3 contains 15 residues. Germline loops: CDR1 MNHNS, CDR2 SASEGT. Trimming stripped 5 bases from V and 0 bases from J, with 14 bases between. In DNA form, the CDR3 reads TGTGCCAGCAGTCCGTCACTAGAAGACTCCTACGAGCAGTACTTC. Amino acid sequence: CASSPSLEDSYEQYF.

This clonotype was observed a handful of times. This sequence joins TRBV4-3 and TRBJ1-4, with 8 bases identical to TRBD1. The CDR3 sequence is 16 residues long. The germline V gene has CDR1 LGHNA and CDR2 YSLEER. Trimming removed 1 base from V and 8 bases from J; junction bases left unmatched: 9. In DNA form, the CDR3 reads TGCGCCAGCAGCCAAGTGCGAGGACAGGGTCGAGAAAAACTGTTTTTT. It is translated as CASSQVRGQGREKLFF.

This clonotype was detected a few times. The rearrangement uses TRBV9 and TRBJ2-6; 8 bases match TRBD2. This CDR3 has 20 residues. V gave up 2 bases and J gave up 0 bases; unmatched junction bases: 13. Germline CDR1 is SGDLS and CDR2 is YYNGEE. The CDR3 DNA reads TGTGCCAGCAGCGTTGCTGGGGCTAGCGGGCGGTACTCTGGGGCCAACGTCCTGACTTTC. Translation gives CASSVAGASGRYSGANVLTF.

The chain uses TRBV9 and TRBJ2-1, with 7 bases identical to TRBD1. V shed 3 bases and J 5 bases; nucleotides not matched to a gene: 8. CDR1 SGDLS and CDR2 YYNGEE come from the germline V gene. This CDR3 spans 15 amino acids. The CDR3 is CASSETGTVDNEQFF. The CDR3 coding sequence is TGTGCCAGCAGCGAGACCGGGACAGTCGACAATGAGCAGTTCTTC. The full variable domain, rest sourced from reference TRBV9 and TRBJ2-1, is DSGVTQTPKHLITATGQRVTLRCSPRSGDLSVYWYQQSLDQGLQFLIQYYNGEERAKGNILERFSAQQFPDLHSELNLSSLELGDSALYFCASSETGTVDNEQFFGPGTRLTVL.

The chain links TRBV24-1 to TRBJ2-7; no reliable D call. Trimming removed 8 bases from V and 0 bases from J, with 10 bases in between. This CDR3 has 13 residues. The germline CDR1 and CDR2 sequences are KGHDR and SFDVKD. CDR3: CATIGRCSYEQYF. CDR3 DNA: TGTGCCACCATCGGCCGGTGCTCCTACGAGCAGTACTTC.

The chain carries TRBV24-1 and TRBJ2-1; 15 bases match TRBD2. The DNA end is a closer match to TRBJ2-7, so the J assignment may be wrong. Germline V gene lookup returns CDR1 KGHDR and CDR2 SFDVKD. The length of the CDR3 is 18 residues. The CDR3 sequence is CATSDTGTSGRLDNEQYF. In DNA form, the CDR3 reads TGTGCCACCAGTGATACCGGGACTAGCGGGAGGTTGGACAATGAGCAGTACTTC.

The rearrangement joins TRBV20-1 to TRBJ2-1; weak D call: TRBD2 (6 bases). The length of the CDR3 is 13 residues. Germline CDR1 and CDR2: DFQATT and SNEGSKA (reference sequence). Trimming left V 3 bases short and J 4 bases short, with 10 bases between. The CDR3 here is CSASRLVYNEQFF. DNA for the CDR3: TGCAGTGCTAGCCGACTAGTTTACAATGAGCAGTTCTTC.

This clonotype occurred a few times. The chain recombines TRBV3-1 with TRBJ2-3; D unclear. V was trimmed by 1 base and J by 5 bases, leaving 7 bases between them. CDR1 is LGHDT, CDR2 YNNKEL, per germline (reference sequence). This CDR3 contains 13 residues. The CDR3 sequence: CASSQVSGDTQYF. CDR3 bases: TGTGCCAGCAGCCAAGTAAGTGGAGATACGCAGTATTTT.

This clonotype was observed many times. The J gene is TRBJ1-1, the V gene TRBV12-3 or TRBV12-4; TRBD1 matches 10 bases. This CDR3 has 12 amino acids. Trimming took 6 bases from V and 7 from J; bases not matched to a gene: 2. The CDR3 protein is CASSRTGGEAFF. The CDR3 coding sequence is TGTGCCAGCAGCCGGACAGGGGGTGAAGCTTTCTTT.

V gene TRBV28 combines with J gene TRBJ2-7; a weak D match, TRBD2 (6 bases). Trimming stripped 5 bases from V and 4 bases from J, with 15 bases between. The CDR3 covers 14 residues. The germline V gene has CDR1 MDHEN and CDR2 SYDVKM. The CDR3: CASSPPGVSYEQYF. CDR3 coding DNA: TGTGCCAGCAGTCCCCCGGGAGTAAGTTACGAGCAGTACTTC.

Many counts were recorded for this clonotype. The chain links TRBV29-1 to TRBJ1-2; no clear D gene. V was pared by 2 bases and J by 3 bases, with 16 bases between. This CDR3 has 15 residues. Germline V gene lookup returns CDR1 SQVTM and CDR2 ANQGSEA. The CDR3 is CSVESEDYSHYGYTF. CDR3 coding DNA: TGCAGCGTTGAATCGGAGGATTACAGCCACTATGGCTACACCTTC.

V usage is TRBV30 and J usage is TRBJ1-6, with D possibly TRBD1 on 6 matching bases. Trimming took 6 bases from V and 8 from J, leaving 14 bases between them. This CDR3 is built from 13 residues. Germline V lookup: CDR1 GTSNPN, CDR2 SVGIG (reference sequence). CDR3 loop: CACLTGGHSPLHF. The CDR3, as DNA: TGTGCCTGTTTGACAGGAGGACATTCACCCCTCCACTTT.

This clonotype was picked up many times. The rearrangement joins TRBV20-1 to TRBJ2-7; 8 bases line up with TRBD1. The ends lost 6 bases at V and 3 bases at J; junction bases unmatched: 7. The CDR3 contains 13 residues. Germline V gene sequence: CDR1 DFQATT, CDR2 SNEGSKA (reference sequence). The CDR3 bases are TGCAGTGCAGAAGGACAGGGAGTCTACGAGCAGTACTTC. Translation gives CSAEGQGVYEQYF.

This clonotype showed up just a few times. The chain is built from TRBV11-2 and TRBJ2-3; the D is unclear. The CDR3 is made up of 13 amino acids. CDR1 is SGHAT, CDR2 FQNNGV, per germline. Trimming took off 2 bases at V and 4 bases at J, with 7 bases between the two ends. The CDR3 loop reads CASSLWSPDTQYF. CDR3 coding DNA: TGTGCCAGCAGCTTATGGAGCCCAGATACGCAGTATTTT.

This clonotype was seen ten or more times. The CDR3 loop reads CASNSGGNQPQHF. In DNA form, the CDR3 reads TGTGCCAGCAATTCAGGGGGCAATCAGCCCCAGCATTTT. V usage is TRBV12-3 or TRBV12-4 and J usage is TRBJ1-5, with D possibly matching TRBD1 (6 bases). V was trimmed by 7 bases and J by 2 bases, leaving 9 bases between them. This CDR3 has 13 residues.

The CDR3 DNA follows: TGTGCCAGCAGCCAAGAGGGGGGACAGTTCAATCAGCCCCAGCATTTT. Translating gives CASSQEGGQFNQPQHF. The rearrangement joins TRBV4-2 to TRBJ1-5, with 7 bases identical to TRBD1. V dropped 0 bases and J dropped 3; count of bases not matched to a gene: 5. This CDR3 spans 16 amino acids. Germline V gives CDR1 LGHNA, CDR2 YNFKEQ.

The V call is TRBV15, the J call TRBJ2-7; 9 bases fit TRBD1. Germline V CDR1 and CDR2: LNHNV, YYDKDF (reference sequence). The CDR3 is made up of 13 amino acids. V shed 7 bases and J 6 bases; nucleotides not matched to a gene: 7. CDR3 nucleotide sequence: TGTGCCACCACGGACAGGGGTGAAGTCGAGCAGTACTTC. This sequence encodes CATTDRGEVEQYF.

This clonotype was counted at least ten times. The gene calls are TRBV7-9 and TRBJ1-2, with D maybe TRBD1 (6 bases). V lost 2 bases to trimming and J lost 8 bases, with 9 bases between them. This CDR3 has 12 amino acids. Looked up from germline, CDR1 is SEHNR and CDR2 is FQNEAQ (reference sequence). The CDR3 region is CASSLPQGGYTF. In nucleotides, the CDR3 is TGTGCCAGCAGCTTACCCCAGGGGGGCTACACCTTC.

About this clonotype: The junction shows a germline mismatch at one end, possibly a read error. The chain joins TRBV4-2 to TRBJ2-7; no clear D gene. Germline V gene sequence: CDR1 LGHNA, CDR2 YNFKEQ. This CDR3 has 12 residues. The CDR3 bases are TGTGCCAGCAGCCAAGATCGGCTACCGTTCGTCTTC. Amino acids: CASSQDRLPFVF.

This chain links TRBV20-1 with TRBJ2-6, with 7 bases matching TRBD1. Germline assignment: CDR1 DFQATT and CDR2 SNEGSKA (reference sequence). The CDR3 length is 18 residues. Germline trimming cut 3 bases from V and 0 bases from J; bases unmatched to any gene: 11. The CDR3 DNA follows: TGCAGTGCTAGTTCCTGGGGCGACAGGGACTCTGGGGCCAACGTCCTGACTTTC. It translates to CSASSWGDRDSGANVLTF.

Only a few counts were recorded for this clonotype. J is TRBJ2-3 and V is TRBV3-1, with 8 bases fitting TRBD2. The CDR3 covers 15 residues. The junction had 7 bases not matched to a gene; V was cut back by 4 bases and J by 4 bases. Germline V gene data show CDR1 as LGHDT and CDR2 as YNNKEL (reference sequence). Written as DNA, the CDR3 is TGTGCCAGCAGCCTCGGGGGGGGGCCGGCAGATACGCAGTATTTT. Protein product: CASSLGGGPADTQYF.

The V and J genes are TRBV4-3 and TRBJ1-4; 8 nucleotides align to TRBD1. The junction had 7 bases not matched to a gene; V was cut back by 0 bases and J by 4 bases. The V gene's germline CDR1 is LGHNA and CDR2 YSLEER. The CDR3 runs to 17 residues. In nucleotides, the CDR3 is TGCGCCAGCAGCCAAGATCCTAGGACAGGGAGTAATGAAAAACTGTTTTTT. Its translation is CASSQDPRTGSNEKLFF.